This T cell receptor beta chain stems from a study of beta chain features in type 1 diabetes. Study-level findings and limits: At VDJ recombination sites, type 1 diabetes patients had fewer insertions and more deleted nucleotides.

Of the isolated RNA, all was reverse transcribed, and so the sequenced material was expressed TCRB transcripts. The method was immunoSEQ multiplex PCR; TCRdb's version includes in-frame clones alone and lacks a portion of them. Among 300,000 to 400,000 clones, roughly 11% were seen once, and the ten largest hold under 0.02%. Germline CDR1 MDHEN, CDR2 SYDVKM. Trimming took off 3 bases at V and 4 bases at J, with 9 bases between the two ends. CDR3 length: 13 residues. The single heparinised draw taken from each donor contained approximately 120 mL of blood on average. Concerning this clone itself: Its antigen is as yet unknown.

This receptor was obtained from a woman in her thirties in good health. Sequencing was done on a sample of naive CD4+ T cells from blood. The chain carries TRBV28 and TRBJ1-1, with a tentative D call TRBD1 (5 bases). The CDR3 spells CASSFGQGTEAFF. CDR3 DNA: TGTGCCAGCAGTTTCGGCCAGGGCACTGAAGCTTTCTTT.